These 30 T cell receptor beta chains were all obtained from the same sample, sequenced in a study of somatic mutations in cytotoxic T cells in rheumatoid arthritis. Assay: immunoSEQ multiplex PCR; the TCRdb copy retains only in-frame clones and omits some. The sample includes tens of thousands of clones, 84% seen only once; the top ten take roughly 3.4%. Sample: CD8+ T cells sorted from blood. The receptors come from a man aged 40-50 years in good health.

This rearrangement joins TRBV10-1 to TRBJ2-7, with a tentative D call TRBD1 (5 bases). The CDR3 loop spans 14 amino acids. Germline assignment: CDR1 WNHNN and CDR2 SYGVQD (reference sequence). V was shortened by 0 bases and J by 2 bases, with 8 bases between the two germline ends. The CDR3 sequence: CASSESLTAYEQYF. The CDR3 bases are TGCGCCAGCAGTGAGTCTCTGACAGCCTACGAGCAGTACTTC.

The V and J genes are TRBV6-6 and TRBJ2-1; maybe TRBD2 (6 bases). Germline lookup yields CDR1 MNHNY and CDR2 SVGAGI (reference sequence). V was cut by 4 bases and J by 8 bases, with 15 bases left in between. The CDR3 sequence is 14 residues long. CDR3 amino acids: CASSSRLGIDEQFF. CDR3 bases: TGTGCCAGCAGTTCCCGACTAGGGATCGATGAGCAGTTCTTC.

The rearrangement joins TRBV19 to TRBJ1-5; weak D call: TRBD1 (5 bases). V was pared by 7 bases and J by 9 bases, with 25 bases between. CDR1 and CDR2 from the germline V gene are LNHDA and SQIVND (reference sequence). This CDR3 spans 16 amino acids. The CDR3 region is CASNSRWTGGSRPQHF. The CDR3 DNA reads TGTGCCAGTAATTCCCGTTGGACCGGGGGGAGCCGGCCCCAGCATTTT.

This chain joins TRBV9 and TRBJ2-7; unclear D gene. Per the germline V gene, CDR1 is SGDLS and CDR2 is YYNGEE. This CDR3 spans 15 amino acids. The V and J ends lost 3 bases and 4 bases respectively, with 17 bases between them. The CDR3 loop is CASSAQPGEGYEQYF. CDR3 coding DNA: TGTGCCAGCAGCGCGCAGCCCGGAGAAGGGTACGAGCAGTACTTC.

The rearrangement joins TRBV4-1 to TRBJ1-5; D unresolved. Between the trimmed V and J ends, which lost 1 base and 4 bases, there was a span of 8 bases. The CDR3 consists of 14 residues. Per germline, CDR1 MGHRA and CDR2 YSYEKL. CDR3 bases: TGCGCCAGCAGCCAAGTTTCGGGAAATCAGCCCCAGCATTTT. Translating gives CASSQVSGNQPQHF.

This clone came up a few times. The V and J genes are TRBV2 and TRBJ2-7; TRBD1 matches at 8 bases. With V trimmed by 5 bases and J by 2 bases, 2 bases remained unmatched. The CDR3 covers 13 residues. Germline values: CDR1 SNHLY, CDR2 FYNNEI. The CDR3 nucleotides read TGTGCCAGCAGTTCGACAGGGGCCTACGAGCAGTACTTC. This encodes CASSSTGAYEQYF.

This clone appeared a single time. The chain links TRBV6-1 to TRBJ2-7; 7 bases line up with TRBD2. After removal of 4 bases from V and 4 bases from J, the junction contained 13 bases not matched to a gene. Germline V lookup: CDR1 MNHNS, CDR2 SASEGT. CDR3 length: 16 amino acids. The CDR3 bases are TGTGCCAGCAGTGGAAGGTGGGAGGGTCTAGGTTACGAGCAGTACTTC. Its protein product is CASSGRWEGLGYEQYF.

The chain links TRBV11-2 to TRBJ2-3, with unresolved D. Trimming took 0 bases from V and 7 from J, leaving 8 bases between them. Germline V gene sequence: CDR1 SGHAT, CDR2 FQNNGV. CDR3 length equals 13 residues. The CDR3 DNA is TGTGCCAGCAGCTTAGATGGTTTGTATACGCAGTATTTT. Protein: CASSLDGLYTQYF.

This clone appeared a few times. The chain recombines TRBV9 with TRBJ2-1; the D gene is possibly TRBD2 (5 bases). Between the trimmed V and J ends, which lost 1 base and 9 bases, there was a span of 8 bases. The germline CDR1 and CDR2 sequences are SGDLS and YYNGEE. There are 12 residues in the CDR3. The CDR3 reads CASSVIEGEQFF. The CDR3 DNA is TGTGCCAGCAGCGTAATCGAGGGTGAGCAGTTCTTC.

This chain joins TRBV10-3 and TRBJ1-2; possibly TRBD1 for D (5 bases). Germline V gene sequence: CDR1 ENHRY, CDR2 SYGVKD. With 2 bases removed from V and 4 bases from J, the gap between germline ends came to 17 bases. CDR3 length: 16 residues. The CDR3 loop is CAISEPAPAGSYGYTF. The CDR3 DNA is TGTGCCATCAGTGAGCCTGCTCCGGCAGGGTCCTATGGCTACACCTTC.

This chain connects TRBV19 to TRBJ1-1; 9 bases are a match to TRBD1. Germline V gene sequence: CDR1 LNHDA, CDR2 SQIVND (reference sequence). V was clipped by 6 bases and J by 5 bases; unmatched bases: 4. The CDR3 length is 13 residues. The CDR3 DNA follows: TGTGCCAGTAGCACCGACAGGGGGACTGAAGCTTTCTTT. Translating gives CASSTDRGTEAFF.

The chain joins TRBV7-9 to TRBJ2-1; TRBD2 matches 8 bases. The ends lost 5 bases at V and 9 bases at J; junction bases unmatched: 6. Germline values: CDR1 SEHNR, CDR2 FQNEAQ (reference sequence). The CDR3 has 13 residues. CDR3: CASSVDSGIEQFF. CDR3 in DNA: TGTGCCAGCAGCGTTGATAGCGGGATTGAGCAGTTCTTC.

The V and J genes are TRBV19 and TRBJ2-3; 9 nucleotides match TRBD2. This CDR3 comprises 15 residues. CDR1 and CDR2 from the germline V gene are LNHDA and SQIVND (reference sequence). The junction had 4 bases not matched to a gene; V was cut back by 3 bases and J by 3 bases. The DNA of the CDR3 is TGTGCCAGTAGTATTAGAGCGGGAGGAACAGATACGCAGTATTTT. Translated, it gives CASSIRAGGTDTQYF.

CDR3 sequence reads: CASSYKGLAGETQYF. In DNA form, the CDR3 reads TGTGCCAGCAGTTATAAGGGACTAGCGGGAGAGACCCAGTACTTC. The gene calls are TRBV6-5 and TRBJ2-5; 12 bases are a match to TRBD2. V shed 3 bases, J shed 4 bases, and the junction held 3 bases outside the gene matches. In germline, CDR1 is MNHEY, CDR2 SVGAGI. This CDR3 spans 15 amino acids.

This clone was counted a few times. The chain links TRBV7-9 to TRBJ2-7; D is perhaps TRBD2 (6 bases). The CDR3 spans 14 residues. CDR1 SEHNR and CDR2 FQNEAQ come from the germline V gene (reference sequence). V shed 5 bases and J shed 3 bases, with 14 bases lying between them. The CDR3 is CASSGGEMGYEQYF. For the CDR3, the DNA is TGTGCCAGCAGCGGCGGGGAGATGGGCTACGAGCAGTACTTC. The entire variable domain, with the rest obtained from reference TRBV7-9 and TRBJ2-7, is as follows: DTGVSQNPRHKITKRGQNVTFRCDPISEHNRLYWYRQTLGQGPEFLTYFQNEAQLEKSRLLSDRFSAERPKGSFSTLEIQRTEQGDSAMYLCASSGGEMGYEQYFGPGTRLTVT.

This clone was observed once. The chain couples TRBV5-1 to TRBJ2-1, with TRBD2 matching over 9 bases. Germline CDR1 and CDR2: SGHRS and YFSETQ. The CDR3 length is 15 residues. The V segment lost 0 bases and the J segment 5 bases; nucleotides outside the gene matches: 3. The CDR3 here is CASSLVSGGHNEQFF. CDR3 DNA sequence: TGCGCCAGCAGCTTGGTAAGCGGGGGGCACAATGAGCAGTTCTTC. The full variable domain, completed using reference TRBV5-1 and TRBJ2-1, is KAGVTQTPRYLIKTRGQQVTLSCSPISGHRSVSWYQQTPGQGLQFLFEYFSETQRNKGNFPGRFSGRQFSNSRSEMNVSTLELGDSALYLCASSLVSGGHNEQFFGPGTRLTVL.

This rearrangement joins TRBV28 to TRBJ2-7; 10 nucleotides match TRBD2. Germline trimming cut 6 bases from V and 0 bases from J; bases unmatched to any gene: 11. Germline V gives CDR1 MDHEN, CDR2 SYDVKM. The CDR3 has 17 residues. This CDR3 reads CASSATSGRASSYEQYF. CDR3 DNA: TGTGCCAGCAGCGCCACGAGCGGGAGGGCCAGCTCCTACGAGCAGTACTTC. Full variable domain (rest looked up from reference TRBV28 and TRBJ2-7): DVKVTQSSRYLVKRTGEKVFLECVQDMDHENMFWYRQDPGLGLRLIYFSYDVKMKEKGDIPEGYSVSREKKERFSLILESASTNQTSMYLCASSATSGRASSYEQYFGPGTRLTVT.

V is TRBV4-1 and J is TRBJ2-1, with 7 bases matching TRBD2. Trimming cost V 7 bases and J 7 bases; bases outside gene matches: 10. The CDR3 has 14 amino acids. Germline CDR1 is MGHRA and CDR2 is YSYEKL. This chain's CDR3 is CASKADGRWNEQFF. The CDR3 coding sequence is TGCGCCAGCAAAGCCGACGGGAGGTGGAATGAGCAGTTCTTC.

This chain connects TRBV19 to TRBJ2-5; TRBD2 matches at 12 bases. Germline assignment: CDR1 LNHDA and CDR2 SQIVND (reference sequence). The CDR3 is 16 residues long. The ends lost 3 bases at V and 2 bases at J; junction bases unmatched: 4. The CDR3 reads CASSIGLAGLQETQYF. DNA of the CDR3: TGTGCCAGTAGTATCGGACTAGCGGGGCTACAAGAGACCCAGTACTTC.

V is TRBV30 and J is TRBJ2-7, with TRBD1 identical over 7 bases. CDR1 and CDR2 from the germline V gene are GTSNPN and SVGIG (reference sequence). The CDR3 runs to 14 residues. Germline trimming cut 1 base from V and 4 bases from J; bases unmatched to any gene: 7. CDR3 loop: CAWSDTGDLYEQYF. CDR3 coding DNA: TGTGCCTGGAGTGATACAGGGGATTTATACGAGCAGTACTTC.

The V call is TRBV7-8, the J call TRBJ2-7; no firm D call. The CDR3 loop spans 15 amino acids. Trimming took 1 base from V and 0 from J, leaving 10 bases between them. Germline CDR1 reads SGHVS; CDR2 reads FQNEAQ. CDR3 amino acids: CASSLEGFSSYEQYF. The DNA for the CDR3 is TGTGCCAGCAGCTTAGAGGGATTTAGCTCCTACGAGCAGTACTTC.

This clone was seen a single time. The chain recombines TRBV11-2 with TRBJ1-3; the D is unclear. Per germline, CDR1 SGHAT and CDR2 FQNNGV. V lost 6 bases and J 0 bases, leaving 9 bases between the germline ends. CDR3 length: 14 residues. Written as DNA, the CDR3 is TGTGCCAGCAGTTCGGGGATCTCTGGAAACACCATATATTTT. This codes for CASSSGISGNTIYF.

The rearrangement joins TRBV9 to TRBJ2-1; D is perhaps TRBD2 (5 bases). With 0 bases removed from V and 4 bases from J, the gap between germline ends came to 14 bases. CDR3 length: 16 residues. Germline V gives CDR1 SGDLS, CDR2 YYNGEE. This CDR3 is CASSVAGGYPYNEQFF. The CDR3 DNA sequence: TGTGCCAGCAGCGTAGCCGGCGGGTATCCTTACAATGAGCAGTTCTTC.

The V and J genes are TRBV11-2 and TRBJ2-5, with D unclear. There are 13 residues in the CDR3. V dropped 0 bases and J dropped 1 base, with 3 bases sitting between them. Per germline, CDR1 SGHAT and CDR2 FQNNGV. The CDR3 DNA sequence: TGTGCCAGCAGCTTAGATCCCCAAGAGACCCAGTACTTC. Protein: CASSLDPQETQYF.

The chain carries TRBV7-2 and TRBJ2-7; 9 nucleotides match TRBD2. Germline V lookup: CDR1 SGHTA, CDR2 FQGNSA. With 5 bases clipped from V and 6 bases from J, the junction kept 5 bases outside the gene matches. The CDR3 is made up of 13 amino acids. The CDR3 nucleotides are TGTGCCAGCAGCCCCGGACTAGCGAGCGAGCAGTACTTC. This codes for CASSPGLASEQYF.

V gene TRBV5-4 combines with J gene TRBJ2-3; weak D call: TRBD2 (5 bases). CDR3 length: 15 residues. Germline CDR1 reads SGHNT; CDR2 reads YYREEE (reference sequence). V lost 0 bases and J lost 3, with 11 bases in between. CDR3 nucleotide sequence: TGTGCCAGCAGCTTGGGAGAGGGTTGGACAGATACGCAGTATTTT. This codes for CASSLGEGWTDTQYF.

The genes are TRBV11-3 and TRBJ1-1; possibly TRBD1 for D (6 bases). Looked up from germline, CDR1 is SGHNT and CDR2 is YENEEA. This CDR3 contains 13 residues. The V end was cut by 4 bases, the J end by 1 base, with 7 bases between. CDR3: CASSWGQNTEAFF. In DNA, the CDR3 is TGTGCCAGCAGCTGGGGACAGAACACTGAAGCTTTCTTT. The variable domain in full, completed from reference TRBV11-3 and TRBJ1-1, reads EAGVVQSPRYKIIEKKQPVAFWCNPISGHNTLYWYLQNLGQGPELLIRYENEEAVDDSQLPKDRFSAERLKGVDSTLKIQPAELGDSAVYLCASSWGQNTEAFFGQGTRLTVV.

The rearrangement uses TRBV25-1 and TRBJ2-2; D may be TRBD2 (7 bases). Trimming stripped 1 base from V and 9 bases from J, with 9 bases between. The CDR3 is made up of 13 amino acids. Germline V lookup: CDR1 MGHDK, CDR2 SYGVNS. This CDR3 reads CASSESGGRELFF. DNA of the CDR3: TGTGCCAGCAGTGAATCCGGGGGGCGGGAGCTGTTTTTT.

The rearrangement links TRBV28 to TRBJ2-2, with D perhaps matching TRBD2 (5 bases). Germline V gene data show CDR1 as MDHEN and CDR2 as SYDVKM. Between the trimmed V and J ends, which lost 5 bases and 0 bases, there was a span of 13 bases. This CDR3 is 16 amino acids long. The CDR3 DNA is TGTGCCAGCAGTCCCGGACTGCAAACGAACACCGGGGAGCTGTTTTTT. Translation: CASSPGLQTNTGELFF.

V is TRBV29-1 and J is TRBJ2-1; TRBD1 or TRBD2 may be the D gene (5 bases each). CDR1 and CDR2 from the germline V gene are SQVTM and ANQGSEA. There are 15 residues in the CDR3. Trimming took off 5 bases at V and 10 bases at J, with 24 bases between the two ends. CDR3: CSVWGVPPLGDEQFF. The DNA for the CDR3 is TGCAGCGTTTGGGGCGTGCCACCCTTGGGGGACGAGCAGTTCTTC.